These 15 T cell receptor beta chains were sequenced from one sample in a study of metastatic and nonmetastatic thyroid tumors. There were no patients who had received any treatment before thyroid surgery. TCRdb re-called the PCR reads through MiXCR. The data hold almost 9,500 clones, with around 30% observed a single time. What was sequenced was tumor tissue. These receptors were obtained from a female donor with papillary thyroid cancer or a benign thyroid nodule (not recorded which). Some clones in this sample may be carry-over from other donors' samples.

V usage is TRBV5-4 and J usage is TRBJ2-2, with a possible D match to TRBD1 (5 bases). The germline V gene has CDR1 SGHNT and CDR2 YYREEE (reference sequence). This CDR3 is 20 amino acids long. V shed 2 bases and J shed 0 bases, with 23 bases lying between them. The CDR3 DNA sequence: TGTGCCAGCAGCTTAGGCCAGGGTCCCCAGGGCTGTGCGAACACCGGGGAGCTGTTTTTT. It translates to CASSLGQGPQGCANTGELFF.

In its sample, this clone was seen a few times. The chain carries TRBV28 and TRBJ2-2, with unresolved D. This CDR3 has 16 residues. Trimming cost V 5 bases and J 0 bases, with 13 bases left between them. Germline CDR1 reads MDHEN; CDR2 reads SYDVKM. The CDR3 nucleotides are TGTGCCAGCAGTCCCCTGGTCGTTGCGAACACCGGGGAGCTGTTTTTT. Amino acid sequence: CASSPLVVANTGELFF. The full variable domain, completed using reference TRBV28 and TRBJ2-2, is DVKVTQSSRYLVKRTGEKVFLECVQDMDHENMFWYRQDPGLGLRLIYFSYDVKMKEKGDIPEGYSVSREKKERFSLILESASTNQTSMYLCASSPLVVANTGELFFGEGSRLTVL.

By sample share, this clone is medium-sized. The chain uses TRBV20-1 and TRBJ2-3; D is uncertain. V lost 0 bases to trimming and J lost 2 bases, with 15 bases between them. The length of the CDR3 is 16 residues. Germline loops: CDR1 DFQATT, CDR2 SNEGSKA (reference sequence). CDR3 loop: CSARDRVKGVTDTQYF. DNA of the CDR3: TGCAGTGCTAGAGATCGAGTCAAGGGCGTCACAGATACGCAGTATTTT.

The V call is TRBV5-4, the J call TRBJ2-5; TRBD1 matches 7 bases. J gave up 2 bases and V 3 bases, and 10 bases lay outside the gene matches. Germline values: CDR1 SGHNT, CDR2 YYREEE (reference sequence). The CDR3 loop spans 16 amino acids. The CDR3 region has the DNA TGTGCCAGCAGCTCGATACATCCGGGACAGCAAGAGACCCAGTACTTC. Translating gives CASSSIHPGQQETQYF.

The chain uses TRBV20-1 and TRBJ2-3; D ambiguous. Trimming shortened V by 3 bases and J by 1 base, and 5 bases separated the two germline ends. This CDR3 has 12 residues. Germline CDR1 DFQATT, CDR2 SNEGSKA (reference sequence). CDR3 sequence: CSASLGTDTQYF. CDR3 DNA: TGCAGTGCTAGTCTGGGCACAGATACGCAGTATTTT.

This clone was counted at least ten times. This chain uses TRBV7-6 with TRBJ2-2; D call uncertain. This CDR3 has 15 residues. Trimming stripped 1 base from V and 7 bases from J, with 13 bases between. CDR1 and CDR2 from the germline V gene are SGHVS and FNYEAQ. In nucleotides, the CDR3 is TGTGCCAGCAGCTTAGTACTACCCCCCGGCGGGGAGCTGTTTTTT. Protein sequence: CASSLVLPPGGELFF.

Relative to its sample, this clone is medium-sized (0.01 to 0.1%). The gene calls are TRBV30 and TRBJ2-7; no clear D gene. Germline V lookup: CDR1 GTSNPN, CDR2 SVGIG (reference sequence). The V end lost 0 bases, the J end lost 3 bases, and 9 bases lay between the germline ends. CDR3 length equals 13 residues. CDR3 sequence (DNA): TGTGCCTGGAGTGTAAGGGCACACTACGAGCAGTACTTC. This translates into CAWSVRAHYEQYF.

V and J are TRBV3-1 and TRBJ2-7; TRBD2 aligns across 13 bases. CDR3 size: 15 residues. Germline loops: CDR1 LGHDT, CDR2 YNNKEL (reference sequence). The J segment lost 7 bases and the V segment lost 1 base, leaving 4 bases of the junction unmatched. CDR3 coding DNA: TGTGCCAGCAGCCAAGGGACTAGCGGGAGTAGGGAGCAGTACTTC. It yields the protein CASSQGTSGSREQYF.

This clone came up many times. The CDR3 nucleotides read TGTGCCAGCAGCTTCCGGGGTTCCTACGAGCAGTACTTC. Protein product: CASSFRGSYEQYF. The chain links TRBV5-5 to TRBJ2-7; weak D call: TRBD2 (5 bases). CDR3 length: 13 residues. The V end lost 2 bases, the J end lost 1 base, and 7 bases lay between the germline ends. Germline CDR1 is SGHKS and CDR2 is YYEKEE (reference sequence). The whole variable domain, remainder taken from reference TRBV5-5 and TRBJ2-7, is DAGVTQSPTHLIKTRGQQVTLRCSPISGHKSVSWYQQVLGQGPQFIFQYYEKEERGRGNFPDRFSARQFPNYSSELNVNALLLGDSALYLCASSFRGSYEQYFGPGTRLTVT.

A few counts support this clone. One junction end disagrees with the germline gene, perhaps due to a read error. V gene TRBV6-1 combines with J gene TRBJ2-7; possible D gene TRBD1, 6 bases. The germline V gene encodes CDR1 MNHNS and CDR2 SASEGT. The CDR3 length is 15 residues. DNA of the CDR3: TGTGCCAGCAGTGGCGAGGGTACAGGGATCAACGAGCATTACTTC. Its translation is CASSGEGTGINEHYF.

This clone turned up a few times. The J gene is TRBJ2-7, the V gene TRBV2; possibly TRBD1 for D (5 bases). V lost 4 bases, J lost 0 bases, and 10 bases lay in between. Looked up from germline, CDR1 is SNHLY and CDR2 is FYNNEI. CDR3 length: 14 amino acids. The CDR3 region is CASSGGQSSYEQYF. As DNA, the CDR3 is TGTGCCAGCAGTGGTGGACAAAGCTCCTACGAGCAGTACTTC.

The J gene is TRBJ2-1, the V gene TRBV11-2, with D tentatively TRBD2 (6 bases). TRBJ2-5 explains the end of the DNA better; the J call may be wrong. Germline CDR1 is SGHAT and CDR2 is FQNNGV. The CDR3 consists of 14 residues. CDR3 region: CASSQVYGRQTQYF. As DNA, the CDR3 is TGTGCCAGCAGCCAGGTCTATGGGAGGCAGACCCAGTACTTC.

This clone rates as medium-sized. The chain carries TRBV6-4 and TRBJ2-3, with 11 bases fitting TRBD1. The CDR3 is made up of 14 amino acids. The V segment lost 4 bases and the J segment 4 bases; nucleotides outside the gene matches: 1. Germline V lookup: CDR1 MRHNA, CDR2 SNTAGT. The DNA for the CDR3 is TGTGCCAGCAGTGGGACAGGGGGCGCAGATACGCAGTATTTT. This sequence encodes CASSGTGGADTQYF.

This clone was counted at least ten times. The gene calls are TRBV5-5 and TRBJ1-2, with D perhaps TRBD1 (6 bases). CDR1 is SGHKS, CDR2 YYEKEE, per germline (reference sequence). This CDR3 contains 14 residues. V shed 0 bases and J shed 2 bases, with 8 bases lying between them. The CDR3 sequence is CASSLAGANYGYTF. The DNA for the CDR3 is TGTGCCAGCAGCTTGGCAGGGGCCAACTATGGCTACACCTTC.

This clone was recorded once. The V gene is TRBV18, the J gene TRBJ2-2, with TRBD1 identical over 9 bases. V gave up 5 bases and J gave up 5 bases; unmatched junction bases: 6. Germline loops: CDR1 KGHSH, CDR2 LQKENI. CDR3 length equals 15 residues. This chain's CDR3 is CASSSGQGSTGELFF. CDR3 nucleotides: TGTGCCAGCTCATCCGGACAGGGGTCAACCGGGGAGCTGTTTTTT.